These 27 T cell receptor beta chains came from one sample sequenced in a study of blood T cell repertoires in COVID-19. TCRdb's copy holds only in-frame clones and misses some; the assay was immunoSEQ multiplex PCR. The sample holds 200,000 or so clones, roughly 89% seen once. Source material: peripheral blood. Every receptor here comes from a man between 60 and 75 years old who had recovered from COVID-19.

This chain links TRBV6-6 with TRBJ2-7; possibly TRBD1 for D (6 bases). Germline-derived CDR1 and CDR2 are MNHNY and SVGAGI (reference sequence). The V and J ends lost 2 bases and 4 bases respectively, with 12 bases between them. The CDR3 has 14 amino acids. The CDR3 here is CASSYGAGTYEQYF. CDR3 bases: TGTGCCAGCAGTTACGGGGCAGGGACATACGAGCAGTACTTC.

This clone appeared a single time. The V gene is TRBV19, the J gene TRBJ1-2; a weak D match, TRBD1 (6 bases). Germline V lookup: CDR1 LNHDA, CDR2 SQIVND (reference sequence). CDR3 length: 15 residues. V gave up 3 bases and J gave up 7 bases, with 18 bases separating them. The CDR3 loop is CASSIGQGKAPGYTF. The CDR3 DNA sequence: TGTGCCAGTAGTATTGGCCAGGGGAAGGCCCCTGGCTACACCTTC.

This clone was detected only once. The chain is built from TRBV13 and TRBJ1-1, with D maybe TRBD1 (6 bases). The germline V gene has CDR1 PRHDT and CDR2 FYEKMQ (reference sequence). CDR3 size: 14 residues. V lost 5 bases and J lost 5, with 15 bases in between. This CDR3 reads CASSVRQARTEAFF. The DNA for the CDR3 is TGTGCCAGCAGCGTACGACAGGCGCGGACTGAAGCTTTCTTT.

V is TRBV19 and J is TRBJ2-7; 7 bases agree with TRBD2. The CDR3 runs 13 residues. In germline, CDR1 is LNHDA, CDR2 SQIVND (reference sequence). J gave up 10 bases and V 3 bases, and 9 bases lay outside the gene matches. CDR3 in amino acids: CASSMRRELEQYF. The CDR3 bases are TGTGCCAGTAGTATGAGGCGGGAGCTCGAACAGTACTTC.

V is TRBV5-4 and J is TRBJ2-2; 11 bases line up with TRBD2. CDR1 and CDR2 (germline): SGHNT, YYREEE (reference sequence). J gave up 5 bases and V 4 bases, and 10 bases lay outside the gene matches. CDR3 length equals 17 residues. CDR3 residues: CASSPSSGRAQTGELFF. In DNA form, the CDR3 reads TGTGCCAGCAGCCCGAGTAGCGGGAGGGCTCAGACCGGGGAGCTGTTTTTT.

This clone occurred once. The genes are TRBV7-2 and TRBJ1-1; D is unresolved. In germline, CDR1 is SGHTA, CDR2 FQGNSA. V was clipped by 5 bases and J by 3 bases, with 16 bases between them. This CDR3 is built from 15 residues. CDR3 sequence: CASSPRRFGDTEAFF. The CDR3 DNA reads as TGTGCCAGCAGCCCAAGGAGGTTCGGGGACACTGAAGCTTTCTTT.

The chain recombines TRBV21-1 with TRBJ2-1; the table gives TRBD1 as D, unverified against the DNA. TRBV21-1 is labeled a pseudogene. The CDR3 consists of 13 residues. CDR3 sequence: CASSTGHYNEQFF. CDR3 DNA sequence: TGTGCCAGCAGCACCGGACACTACAATGAGCAGTTCTTC.

The chain joins TRBV10-3 to TRBJ1-1; D ambiguous. Germline V CDR1 and CDR2: ENHRY, SYGVKD. The CDR3 extends over 18 amino acids. The V end was cut by 0 bases, the J end by 0 bases, with 17 bases between. CDR3 region: CAISESLPRGRVNTEAFF. In nucleotides, the CDR3 is TGTGCCATCAGTGAGTCCCTACCAAGAGGGAGGGTGAACACTGAAGCTTTCTTT.

V gene TRBV7-3 combines with J gene TRBJ2-5, with D possibly matching TRBD1 (6 bases). In germline, CDR1 is SGHTA, CDR2 FQGTGA. Trimming took 4 bases from V and 5 from J, leaving 11 bases between them. CDR3 size: 13 residues. The DNA for the CDR3 is TGTGCCAGCAGCTCCAGGGGAGAGGAGACCCAGTACTTC. It specifies CASSSRGEETQYF.

The genes are TRBV12-5 and TRBJ2-1; tentatively, D is TRBD1 (5 bases). The CDR3 has 15 residues. V lost 3 bases, J lost 10 bases, and 19 bases lay in between. Germline V CDR1 and CDR2: LGHNT, FRNRAP. The CDR3 sequence is CASGFGQGLLGEQFF. In DNA, the CDR3 is TGTGCTAGTGGTTTTGGTCAGGGCCTACTCGGCGAGCAGTTCTTC.

The chain links TRBV20-1 to TRBJ2-7, with D perhaps TRBD2 (7 bases). CDR1 DFQATT and CDR2 SNEGSKA come from the germline V gene (reference sequence). This CDR3 spans 11 amino acids. V was pared by 4 bases and J by 6 bases, with 10 bases between. The CDR3 bases are TGCAGTGCTAACAGGGAGGGCGAGCAGTACTTC. Protein: CSANREGEQYF.

This chain links TRBV5-5 with TRBJ2-1; D is uncertain. The CDR3 has 15 amino acids. V dropped 4 bases and J dropped 0 bases, with 11 bases sitting between them. Germline-derived CDR1 and CDR2 are SGHKS and YYEKEE (reference sequence). The CDR3 region is CASSRVVSSYNEQFF. CDR3 coding DNA: TGTGCCAGCAGCCGGGTTGTTAGCTCCTACAATGAGCAGTTCTTC. The variable domain in full, with the rest retrieved from reference TRBV5-5 and TRBJ2-1, is DAGVTQSPTHLIKTRGQQVTLRCSPISGHKSVSWYQQVLGQGPQFIFQYYEKEERGRGNFPDRFSARQFPNYSSELNVNALLLGDSALYLCASSRVVSSYNEQFFGPGTRLTVL.

The chain joins TRBV7-3 to TRBJ1-1, with D maybe TRBD1 (5 bases). Trimming pared 1 base from V and 9 bases from J, leaving 9 bases between. The germline CDR1 and CDR2 sequences are SGHTA and FQGTGA. The CDR3 is 12 residues long. The chain's CDR3 is CASSLRGEQAFF. The CDR3 DNA is TGTGCCAGCAGCTTAAGGGGGGAGCAAGCTTTCTTT. Filled out from reference TRBV7-3 and TRBJ1-1, the complete variable domain reads GAGVSQTPSNKVTEKGKYVELRCDPISGHTALYWYRQSLGQGPEFLIYFQGTGAADDSGLPNDRFFAVRPEGSVSTLKIQRTERGDSAVYLCASSLRGEQAFFGQGTRLTVV.

This chain links TRBV18 with TRBJ2-3; 8 nucleotides match TRBD1. The length of the CDR3 is 17 residues. Looked up from germline, CDR1 is KGHSH and CDR2 is LQKENI. V lost 3 bases to trimming and J lost 0 bases; unmatched junction nucleotides: 8. DNA of the CDR3: TGTGCCAGCTCACCTGGGGACAGGATCGCTAGCACAGATACGCAGTATTTT. The encoded protein is CASSPGDRIASTDTQYF. Full variable domain (missing parts from reference TRBV18 and TRBJ2-3): NAGVMQNPRHLVRRRGQEARLRCSPMKGHSHVYWYRQLPEEGLKFMVYLQKENIIDESGMPKERFSAEFPKEGPSILRIQQVVRGDSAAYFCASSPGDRIASTDTQYFGPGTRLTVL.

This chain uses TRBV9 with TRBJ1-3, with D unclear. V was clipped by 3 bases and J by 0 bases, with 16 bases between them. This CDR3 is built from 17 residues. From germline, CDR1 is SGDLS and CDR2 YYNGEE. The CDR3 bases are TGTGCCAGCAGCGCTCCCCGAGCGAGCCTCTCTGGAAACACCATATATTTT. Protein product: CASSAPRASLSGNTIYF.

This clone has only a few counts. V and J are TRBV13 and TRBJ2-3; a weak D match, TRBD2 (7 bases). The V end was cut by 5 bases, the J end by 3 bases, with 15 bases between. CDR3 length: 15 residues. The V gene's germline CDR1 is PRHDT and CDR2 FYEKMQ (reference sequence). The CDR3 DNA follows: TGTGCCAGCAGCCCCGCGAGGGGGGGGACAGATACGCAGTATTTT. This sequence encodes CASSPARGGTDTQYF.

The chain carries TRBV19 and TRBJ2-2, with D perhaps matching TRBD2 (6 bases). Germline loops: CDR1 LNHDA, CDR2 SQIVND (reference sequence). This CDR3 is 15 amino acids long. V dropped 7 bases and J dropped 5 bases, with 17 bases sitting between them. The CDR3 spells CASTPGEAGTGELFF. CDR3 DNA: TGTGCCAGTACCCCGGGGGAGGCGGGAACCGGGGAGCTGTTTTTT. Supplemented by reference TRBV19 and TRBJ2-2, the full variable domain reads DGGITQSPKYLFRKEGQNVTLSCEQNLNHDAMYWYRQDPGQGLRLIYYSQIVNDFQKGDIAEGYSVSREKKESFPLTVTSAQKNPTAFYLCASTPGEAGTGELFFGEGSRLTVL.

CDR3 residues: CASSMSRSGANVLTF. The CDR3 nucleotides read TGTGCCAGCAGTATGTCCCGGTCTGGGGCCAACGTCCTGACTTTC. This chain connects TRBV28 to TRBJ2-6; D is unclear. Germline V gene sequence: CDR1 MDHEN, CDR2 SYDVKM. This CDR3 spans 15 amino acids. V was cut by 5 bases and J by 1 base, with 9 bases left in between.

The chain is built from TRBV4-3 and TRBJ2-3, with 9 nucleotides matching TRBD2. The CDR3 spans 18 residues. J lost 3 bases, V lost 0 bases, and 10 bases had no gene match. Germline CDR1 and CDR2: LGHNA and YSLEER. The DNA for the CDR3 is TGCGCCAGCAGCCAAGAGGCGGCGGGAGGGATGGTAACAGATACGCAGTATTTT. It yields the protein CASSQEAAGGMVTDTQYF.

The gene calls are TRBV3-1 (or the pseudogene TRBV3-2) and TRBJ1-2; 8 bases are shared with TRBD1. V trimming: 0 bases; J trimming: 7 bases; junction bases outside the gene matches: 4. CDR1 and CDR2 from the germline V gene are LGHDT and YNNKEL (reference sequence). CDR3 length: 14 residues. The CDR3 nucleotides are TGTGCCAGCAGCCAAGATCGGCAGGGGGCTGGCTACACCTTC. This gives the protein CASSQDRQGAGYTF.

V usage is TRBV6-4 and J usage is TRBJ1-1, with no clear D. Germline CDR1 MRHNA, CDR2 SNTAGT. The CDR3 sequence is 14 residues long. V was trimmed by 6 bases and J by 1 base, leaving 12 bases between them. This CDR3 is CASRGEAGNTEAFF. The CDR3 coding sequence is TGTGCCAGCAGGGGAGAGGCCGGGAACACTGAAGCTTTCTTT.

The chain recombines TRBV10-3 with TRBJ2-1, with D tentatively TRBD2 (7 bases). V lost 4 bases and J lost 2, with 15 bases in between. The CDR3 consists of 16 residues. Germline lookup yields CDR1 ENHRY and CDR2 SYGVKD. The CDR3 loop reads CAISGGAGAAYNEQFF. The CDR3 nucleotides read TGTGCCATCAGTGGCGGGGCGGGGGCCGCCTACAATGAGCAGTTCTTC.

This chain links TRBV6-5 with TRBJ2-1; 8 bases align to TRBD1. Trimming took 6 bases from V and 10 from J; bases not matched to a gene: 11. Germline CDR1 reads MNHEY; CDR2 reads SVGAGI. CDR3 length: 14 residues. In nucleotides, the CDR3 is TGTGCCAGCAGCCGCGGACAGGGTGACGGGGAGCAGTTCTTC. It yields the protein CASSRGQGDGEQFF.

This clone has a single count. This sequence joins TRBV21-1 and TRBJ1-5. TRBV21-1 is labeled a pseudogene. This CDR3 has 17 amino acids. This chain's CDR3 is CASSNIQASLANQPQHF. CDR3 DNA: TGTGCCAGCAGCAACATCCAGGCCTCCCTAGCAAATCAGCCCCAGCATTTT.

This clone appeared once. The chain uses TRBV5-6 and TRBJ1-1; 12 positions match TRBD1. Germline-derived CDR1 and CDR2 are SGHDT and YYEEEE. The CDR3 spans 17 residues. With V trimmed by 4 bases and J by 4 bases, 11 bases remained unmatched. CDR3 in amino acids: CASSPGTGGRKGTEAFF. The CDR3 nucleotides read TGTGCCAGCAGCCCTGGGACAGGGGGCAGGAAGGGCACTGAAGCTTTCTTT.

The chain couples TRBV5-6 to TRBJ1-2; D call uncertain. Trimming shortened V by 3 bases and J by 4 bases, and 16 bases separated the two germline ends. Germline values: CDR1 SGHDT, CDR2 YYEEEE. The length of the CDR3 is 15 residues. For the CDR3, the DNA is TGTGCCAGCAGCTCCCCGACGAGAGCGATCTATGGCTACACCTTC. This encodes CASSSPTRAIYGYTF.

The CDR3 region is CASSLDRRNQPQHF. The CDR3 bases are TGTGCCAGCAGCCTCGACAGGCGCAATCAGCCCCAGCATTTT. The V and J genes are TRBV5-4 and TRBJ1-5; tentative D call: TRBD1 (6 bases). The germline gives CDR1 SGHNT, CDR2 YYREEE (reference sequence). The CDR3 loop spans 14 amino acids. Trimming cost V 4 bases and J 2 bases, with 10 bases left between them.